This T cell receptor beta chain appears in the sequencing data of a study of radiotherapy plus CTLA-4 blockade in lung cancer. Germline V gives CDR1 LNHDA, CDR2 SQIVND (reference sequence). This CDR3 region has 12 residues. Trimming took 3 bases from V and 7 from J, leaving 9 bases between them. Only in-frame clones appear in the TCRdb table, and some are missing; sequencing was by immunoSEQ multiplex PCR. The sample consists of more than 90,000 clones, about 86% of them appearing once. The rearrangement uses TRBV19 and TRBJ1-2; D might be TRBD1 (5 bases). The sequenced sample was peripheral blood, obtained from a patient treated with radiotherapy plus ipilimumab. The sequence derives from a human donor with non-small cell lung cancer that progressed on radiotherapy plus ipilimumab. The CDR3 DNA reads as TGTGCCAGTAGTATCCAGGGTTCTGGCTACACCTTC. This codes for CASSIQGSGYTF.